The 31 T cell receptor beta chains listed next were all sequenced from one sample in a study of blood T cell repertoires in COVID-19. Sequencing used immunoSEQ multiplex PCR; TCRdb keeps in-frame clones, though not all of them. The sample carries nearly 350,000 clones, about 87% recorded once. Input material: peripheral blood. These receptors were taken from a woman aged 45-65 years with COVID-19, enrolled during active disease.

V and J are TRBV30 and TRBJ1-5; D possibly corresponds to TRBD1 (6 bases). This CDR3 contains 15 residues. V dropped 0 bases and J dropped 5 bases, with 14 bases sitting between them. Germline values: CDR1 GTSNPN, CDR2 SVGIG (reference sequence). For the CDR3, the DNA is TGTGCCTGGAGTGTATCCGGGACAATGCATCAGCCCCAGCATTTT. Translation: CAWSVSGTMHQPQHF.

On this clone itself: The sample contains more than one DNA sequence encoding this CDR3. J is TRBJ2-7 and V is TRBV4-1; D remains unclear. The CDR3 covers 11 residues. V was cut by 1 base and J by 4 bases, with 2 bases left in between. Germline values: CDR1 MGHRA, CDR2 YSYEKL. The CDR3 DNA follows: TGCGCCAGCAGCCAAGCATACGAGCAGTACTTC. It translates to CASSQAYEQYF.

The chain links TRBV5-1 to TRBJ2-5; D may be TRBD2 (6 bases). CDR1 and CDR2 (germline): SGHRS, YFSETQ. Trimming took 1 base from V and 3 from J, leaving 22 bases between them. CDR3 length equals 18 residues. The CDR3 region is CASSLSSPRDSRKETQYF. CDR3 nucleotide sequence: TGCGCCAGCAGCTTGTCATCGCCCCGGGACTCCAGGAAAGAGACCCAGTACTTC.

The V call is TRBV21-1, the J call TRBJ1-5; whether TRBD1, the table's D call, matches the DNA was not checked. TRBV21-1 is a pseudogene segment. This CDR3 region has 19 residues. CDR3 sequence reads: CAGARHREGRGKSNQPQHF. As DNA, the CDR3 is TGTGCCGGCGCGAGACACAGGGAAGGGAGAGGGAAGAGCAATCAGCCCCAGCATTTT.

The rearrangement joins TRBV2 to TRBJ2-1; no clear D gene. V gave up 4 bases and J gave up 2 bases, with 12 bases separating them. The CDR3 spans 15 residues. Germline lookup yields CDR1 SNHLY and CDR2 FYNNEI. Here the CDR3 reads CASSALSSAYNEQFF. The CDR3 DNA reads as TGTGCCAGCAGTGCCCTGAGTTCCGCCTACAATGAGCAGTTCTTC.

The chain carries TRBV12-5 and TRBJ2-1, with D maybe TRBD2 (5 bases). Trimming shortened V by 6 bases and J by 9 bases, and 24 bases separated the two germline ends. Germline lookup yields CDR1 LGHNT and CDR2 FRNRAP. The CDR3 totals 16 residues. CDR3 coding DNA: TGTGCTAGTGGCAGCCCACTTGGACTTCTAAATAGTGAGCAGTTCTTC. Amino acid sequence: CASGSPLGLLNSEQFF.

This chain uses TRBV30 with TRBJ1-4; 7 nucleotides align to TRBD1. CDR1 is GTSNPN, CDR2 SVGIG, per germline (reference sequence). The junction had 5 bases not matched to a gene; V was cut back by 5 bases and J by 5 bases. The CDR3 totals 13 residues. Here the CDR3 reads CAWQGQLNEKLFF. CDR3 in DNA: TGTGCCTGGCAGGGACAGTTAAATGAAAAACTGTTTTTT.

This rearrangement joins TRBV6-2 or TRBV6-3 to TRBJ2-3, with 9 bases aligning to TRBD2. After removal of 6 bases from V and 1 base from J, the junction contained 8 bases not matched to a gene. The germline gives CDR1 MNHEY, CDR2 SVGEGT. This CDR3 contains 16 residues. CDR3 sequence (DNA): TGTGCCAGCAGCCCTATAGCGGGAGAAGGCACAGATACGCAGTATTTT. Its protein is CASSPIAGEGTDTQYF.

V usage is TRBV14 and J usage is TRBJ1-6, with unresolved D. From germline, CDR1 is SGHDN and CDR2 FVKESK. The CDR3 consists of 14 residues. Here the CDR3 reads CASKAGTYNSPLHF. As DNA, the CDR3 is TGTGCTTCAAAGGCGGGGACCTATAATTCACCCCTCCACTTT.

Only a few counts were recorded for this clone. This chain links TRBV5-1 with TRBJ2-1; 7 bases are a match to TRBD2. V trimming: 0 bases; J trimming: 7 bases; junction bases outside the gene matches: 4. Germline V CDR1 and CDR2: SGHRS, YFSETQ. There are 14 residues in the CDR3. The DNA of the CDR3 is TGCGCCAGCAGCTTGGGGACTAGTATGAATGAGCAGTTCTTC. Translating it yields CASSLGTSMNEQFF.

The chain joins TRBV5-5 to TRBJ2-7; tentative D call: TRBD2 (6 bases). The CDR3 has 13 residues. Germline V lookup: CDR1 SGHKS, CDR2 YYEKEE (reference sequence). Trimming stripped 0 bases from V and 11 bases from J, with 15 bases between. The CDR3 protein is CASSLAGSPMEYF. CDR3 nucleotides: TGTGCCAGCAGCTTGGCCGGGAGCCCCATGGAGTACTTC.

V gene TRBV2 combines with J gene TRBJ2-4, with 9 bases aligning to TRBD1. Losses at the gene ends were 1 base for V and 3 bases for J; bases not matched to a gene: 13. The CDR3 is made up of 19 amino acids. The germline V gene encodes CDR1 SNHLY and CDR2 FYNNEI. CDR3 sequence (DNA): TGTGCCAGCAGTGAAGGGGGCCTGGGACAGGGTAGGGGCAAAAACATTCAGTACTTC. Translation gives CASSEGGLGQGRGKNIQYF.

This chain links TRBV29-1 with TRBJ1-2, with 11 nucleotides matching TRBD1. CDR1 is SQVTM and CDR2 is ANQGSEA in the germline V gene. J was trimmed by 7 bases and V by 5 bases; bases with no gene match: 9. The CDR3 is 14 residues long. CDR3: CSVKMVDRGLGYTF. The CDR3 DNA is TGCAGCGTTAAAATGGTGGACAGGGGGCTTGGCTACACCTTC.

CDR3 residues: CSVYRGEETQYF. In DNA form, the CDR3 reads TGCAGCGTTTACAGGGGAGAGGAGACCCAGTACTTC. This chain uses TRBV29-1 with TRBJ2-5; 7 nucleotides agree with TRBD1. V was pared by 5 bases and J by 5 bases, with 5 bases of the junction left unmatched. In germline, CDR1 is SQVTM, CDR2 ANQGSEA. CDR3 length: 12 amino acids.

CDR3 protein: CASSLFYLDRDYGYTF. The CDR3 DNA reads TGTGCCAGCAGCTTGTTTTATTTGGACAGGGACTATGGCTACACCTTC. The chain uses TRBV5-4 and TRBJ1-2; 8 nucleotides agree with TRBD1. The CDR3 contains 16 residues. V lost 1 base, J lost 3 bases, and 8 bases stayed unmatched. From germline, CDR1 is SGHNT and CDR2 YYREEE (reference sequence).

This chain joins TRBV29-1 and TRBJ1-1; 8 bases are shared with TRBD1. This CDR3 has 16 amino acids. V shed 6 bases, J shed 0 bases, and the junction held 12 bases outside the gene matches. Germline V gene data show CDR1 as SQVTM and CDR2 as ANQGSEA. The CDR3 loop is CSVPTGALFLNTEAFF. As DNA, the CDR3 is TGCAGCGTACCGACAGGGGCCCTCTTTTTGAACACTGAAGCTTTCTTT.

The sample holds a few counts of this clone. The V call is TRBV6-2 or TRBV6-3, the J call TRBJ2-7, with a tentative D call TRBD1 (6 bases). Germline V gives CDR1 MNHEY, CDR2 SVGEGT. CDR3 length: 14 amino acids. Trimming pared 5 bases from V and 2 bases from J, leaving 13 bases between. The DNA for the CDR3 is TGTGCCAGCAGTCGGACAGCGCTGGCCTACGAGCAGTACTTC. Translated: CASSRTALAYEQYF.

The chain has TRBV5-6 and TRBJ2-7, with 7 bases matching TRBD2. V lost 6 bases to trimming and J lost 4 bases; unmatched junction nucleotides: 7. The germline gives CDR1 SGHDT, CDR2 YYEEEE. The CDR3 has 13 amino acids. The CDR3 DNA sequence: TGTGCCAGCATGCGGGAGAATAGGTACGAGCAGTACTTC. It yields the protein CASMRENRYEQYF.

The chain combines TRBV11-1 with TRBJ1-2; D remains ambiguous. There are 16 residues in the CDR3. V was cut by 2 bases and J by 2 bases, with 15 bases left in between. The germline V gene has CDR1 SGHAT and CDR2 FQDESV (reference sequence). CDR3 DNA sequence: TGTGCCAGCAGCTTAAGCCGTAGGAGTTCAAACTATGGCTACACCTTC. This translates into CASSLSRRSSNYGYTF.

In its sample, this clone was seen once. The chain is built from TRBV18 and TRBJ2-6; TRBD1 might be the D (6 bases). Germline V gives CDR1 KGHSH, CDR2 LQKENI. The V end was cut by 3 bases, the J end by 0 bases, with 12 bases between. The CDR3 extends over 17 amino acids. In DNA form, the CDR3 reads TGTGCCAGCTCACCTTTGGGACAAAGCTCTGGGGCCAACGTCCTGACTTTC. Its translation is CASSPLGQSSGANVLTF.

The V and J genes are TRBV29-1 and TRBJ2-7; 10 bases map to TRBD1. The CDR3 is 13 residues long. Germline V gene sequence: CDR1 SQVTM, CDR2 ANQGSEA. V was clipped by 6 bases and J by 4 bases; unmatched bases: 6. CDR3 sequence reads: CSVDPGQGYEQYF. As DNA, the CDR3 is TGCAGCGTAGACCCGGGACAGGGGTACGAGCAGTACTTC.

This clone came up a few times. This chain links TRBV28 with TRBJ2-7; maybe TRBD2 (5 bases). The CDR3 contains 15 residues. Looked up from germline, CDR1 is MDHEN and CDR2 is SYDVKM. The V gene lost 5 bases and the J gene lost 3 bases, with 17 bases spanning the gap. CDR3 DNA: TGTGCCAGCAGTCCCGGCGGGTCAGCCAGCTACGAGCAGTACTTC. Translation: CASSPGGSASYEQYF. Complete variable domain (other parts from reference TRBV28 and TRBJ2-7): DVKVTQSSRYLVKRTGEKVFLECVQDMDHENMFWYRQDPGLGLRLIYFSYDVKMKEKGDIPEGYSVSREKKERFSLILESASTNQTSMYLCASSPGGSASYEQYFGPGTRLTVT.

This chain connects TRBV5-4 to TRBJ2-2, with D hard to call. Germline V gene data show CDR1 as SGHNT and CDR2 as YYREEE (reference sequence). This CDR3 spans 14 amino acids. Trimming stripped 4 bases from V and 1 base from J, with 8 bases between. The CDR3 DNA reads TGTGCCAGCAGCCCTGTCCGGAACACCGGGGAGCTGTTTTTT. It encodes CASSPVRNTGELFF.

In nucleotides, the CDR3 is TGTGCCAGCAGTTATCGACAGACCTATGAAGCTTTCTTT. Encoded protein: CASSYRQTYEAFF. The genes are TRBV6-2 or TRBV6-3 and TRBJ1-1, with D tentatively TRBD1 (5 bases). CDR1 and CDR2 (germline): MNHEY, SVGEGT. This CDR3 region has 13 residues. Trimming took off 3 bases at V and 7 bases at J, with 12 bases between the two ends.

The rearrangement links TRBV6-2 or TRBV6-3 to TRBJ2-3; TRBD1 matches at 9 bases. Per the germline V gene, CDR1 is MNHEY and CDR2 is SVGEGT. The CDR3 contains 16 residues. Trimming at V came to 4 bases and at J to 5 bases, leaving 10 bases not matched to a gene. The CDR3 spells CASSFTGGALKDTQYF. CDR3 coding DNA: TGTGCCAGCAGTTTTACAGGGGGCGCACTGAAAGATACGCAGTATTTT.

Written as DNA, the CDR3 is TGTGCCACCAGTGATTTAGGACAGGGACAGGGGGGTTCATACAATGAGCAGTTCTTC. It is translated as CATSDLGQGQGGSYNEQFF. This chain joins TRBV24-1 and TRBJ2-1; 11 positions match TRBD1. V shed 1 base and J 4 bases; nucleotides not matched to a gene: 11. The CDR3 consists of 19 residues. Germline V CDR1 and CDR2: KGHDR, SFDVKD.

The chain has TRBV5-5 and TRBJ1-2, with 11 positions matching TRBD1. Trimming at V came to 4 bases and at J to 8 bases, leaving 13 bases not matched to a gene. Germline values: CDR1 SGHKS, CDR2 YYEKEE (reference sequence). The CDR3 sequence is 16 residues long. The chain's CDR3 is CASSLRPGQGAKGYTF. In DNA form, the CDR3 reads TGTGCCAGCAGCCTTCGGCCTGGACAGGGGGCTAAGGGCTACACCTTC.

The rearrangement links TRBV4-2 to TRBJ1-1, with 12 bases aligning to TRBD1. CDR3 length: 16 amino acids. Germline-derived CDR1 and CDR2 are LGHNA and YNFKEQ. Trimming took 3 bases from V and 3 from J; bases not matched to a gene: 5. In DNA, the CDR3 is TGTGCCAGCAGCCATGGGACAGGGGGCGCGGACACTGAAGCTTTCTTT. This codes for CASSHGTGGADTEAFF.

As concerns this clone: Other DNA sequences in this sample translate to the same CDR3. This rearrangement joins TRBV7-9 to TRBJ2-3; no firm D call. The length of the CDR3 is 12 residues. Trimming took 1 base from V and 5 from J, leaving 4 bases between them. Germline V CDR1 and CDR2: SEHNR, FQNEAQ (reference sequence). CDR3 bases: TGTGCCAGCAGCTTAGTCCGAGATACGCAGTATTTT. This encodes CASSLVRDTQYF.

The V call is TRBV24-1, the J call TRBJ2-2, with TRBD1 as a possible D gene (6 bases). The CDR3 is 14 amino acids. The V and J ends lost 7 bases and 0 bases respectively, with 8 bases between them. The germline gives CDR1 KGHDR, CDR2 SFDVKD. The CDR3 coding sequence is TGTGCCACCAGCCGGACAGCGAACACCGGGGAGCTGTTTTTT. The encoded protein is CATSRTANTGELFF.

The chain joins TRBV14 to TRBJ2-5; 15 bases fit TRBD2. Germline V gene sequence: CDR1 SGHDN, CDR2 FVKESK. The CDR3 extends over 17 amino acids. The junction had 7 bases not matched to a gene; V was cut back by 4 bases and J by 4 bases. The DNA of the CDR3 is TGTGCCAGCAGCCGAGGACTAGCGGGAGGGAGGGGAGAGACCCAGTACTTC. This codes for CASSRGLAGGRGETQYF. Using reference TRBV14 and TRBJ2-5 for the parts outside the CDR3, the full variable domain is EAGVTQFPSHSVIEKGQTVTLRCDPISGHDNLYWYRRVMGKEIKFLLHFVKESKQDESGMPNNRFLAERTGGTYSTLKVQPAELEDSGVYFCASSRGLAGGRGETQYFGPGTRLLVL.